This T cell receptor (beta chain) is from a study of CDR3 diversity in severe acne. Per the germline V gene, CDR1 is DFQATT and CDR2 is SNEGSKA (reference sequence). This CDR3 is 14 amino acids long. V dropped 0 bases and J dropped 11; count of bases not matched to a gene: 10. TCRdb independently ran MiXCR on the PCR reads; one entry per CDR3 protein. The table lists 85,000 to 120,000 distinct CDR3 sequences, approximately 47% of them singletons. What was sequenced was blood. The sequence derives from a male donor with acne. This chain links TRBV20-1 with TRBJ1-5; 7 bases map to TRBD1. The CDR3 region is CSARDTGDSKAQHF. CDR3 coding DNA: TGCAGTGCTAGAGATACAGGGGACAGCAAGGCCCAGCATTTT.